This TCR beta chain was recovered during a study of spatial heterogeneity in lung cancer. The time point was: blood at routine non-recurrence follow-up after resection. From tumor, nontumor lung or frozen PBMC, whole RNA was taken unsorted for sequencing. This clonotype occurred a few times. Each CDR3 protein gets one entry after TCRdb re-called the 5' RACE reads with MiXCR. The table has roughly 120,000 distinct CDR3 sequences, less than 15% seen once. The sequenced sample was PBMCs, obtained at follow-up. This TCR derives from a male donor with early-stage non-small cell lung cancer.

CDR3 coding DNA: TGCGCCAGCAGTGCCGTCGGGTACGAGCAGTACTTC. This codes for CASSAVGYEQYF. J is TRBJ2-7 and V is TRBV10-2; D not resolved. CDR1 WSHSY and CDR2 SAAADI come from the germline V gene. The CDR3 consists of 12 residues. V lost 4 bases, J lost 4 bases, and 8 bases lay in between.